The entry below describes one TCR beta chain. This record belongs to a study of blood T cell repertoires in COVID-19. Overall study context: COVID-19 samples, acute and convalescent, were from the United States, Italy and Spain.

The CDR3 totals 16 residues. Germline assignment: CDR1 SGHTA and CDR2 FQGNSA. With 6 bases removed from V and 6 bases from J, the gap between germline ends came to 23 bases. Data came from immunoSEQ multiplex PCR; TCRdb stores just in-frame clones and leaves some out. In the table there are some 230,000 clones, 70% to 90% of which are singletons. This TCR came from a man in his fifties who had recovered from COVID-19. The sample comprised peripheral blood. The chain is built from TRBV7-2 and TRBJ1-2; tentatively, D is TRBD1 (5 bases). The CDR3, as DNA: TGTGCCAGCAGTCAGAACAGGCCCATTAAAGAGGATGGCTACACCTTC. It is translated as CASSQNRPIKEDGYTF.